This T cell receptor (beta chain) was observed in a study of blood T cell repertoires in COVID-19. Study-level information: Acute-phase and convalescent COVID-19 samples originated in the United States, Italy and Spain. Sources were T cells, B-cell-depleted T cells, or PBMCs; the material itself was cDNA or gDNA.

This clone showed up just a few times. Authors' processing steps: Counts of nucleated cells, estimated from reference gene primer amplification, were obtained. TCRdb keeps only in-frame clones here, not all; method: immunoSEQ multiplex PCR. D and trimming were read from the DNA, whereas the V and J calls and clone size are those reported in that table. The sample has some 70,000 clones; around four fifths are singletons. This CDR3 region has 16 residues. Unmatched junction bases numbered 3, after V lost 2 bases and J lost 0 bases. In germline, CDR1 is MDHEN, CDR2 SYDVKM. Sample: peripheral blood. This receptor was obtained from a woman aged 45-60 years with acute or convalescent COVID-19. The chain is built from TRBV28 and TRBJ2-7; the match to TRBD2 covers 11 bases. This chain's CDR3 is CASSLSGLAGSYEQYF. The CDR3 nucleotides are TGTGCCAGCAGTTTAAGTGGACTAGCGGGCTCCTACGAGCAGTACTTC.